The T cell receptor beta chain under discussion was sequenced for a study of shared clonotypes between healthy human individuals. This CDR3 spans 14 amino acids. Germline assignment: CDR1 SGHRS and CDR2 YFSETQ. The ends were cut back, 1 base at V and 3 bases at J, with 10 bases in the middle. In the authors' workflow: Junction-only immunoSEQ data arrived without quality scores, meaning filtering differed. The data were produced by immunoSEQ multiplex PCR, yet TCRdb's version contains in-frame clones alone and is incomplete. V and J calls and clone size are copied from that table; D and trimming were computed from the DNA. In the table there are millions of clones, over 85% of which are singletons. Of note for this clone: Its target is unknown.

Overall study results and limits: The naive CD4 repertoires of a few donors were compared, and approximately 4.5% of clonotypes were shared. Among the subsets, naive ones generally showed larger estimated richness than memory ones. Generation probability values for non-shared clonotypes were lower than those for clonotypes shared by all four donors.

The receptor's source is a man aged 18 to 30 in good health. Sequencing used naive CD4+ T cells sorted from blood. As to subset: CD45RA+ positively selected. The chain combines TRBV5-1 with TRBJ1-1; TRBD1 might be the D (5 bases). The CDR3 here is CASSLRGLDTEAFF. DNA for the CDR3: TGCGCCAGCAGCTTGCGGGGACTGGACACTGAAGCTTTCTTT.